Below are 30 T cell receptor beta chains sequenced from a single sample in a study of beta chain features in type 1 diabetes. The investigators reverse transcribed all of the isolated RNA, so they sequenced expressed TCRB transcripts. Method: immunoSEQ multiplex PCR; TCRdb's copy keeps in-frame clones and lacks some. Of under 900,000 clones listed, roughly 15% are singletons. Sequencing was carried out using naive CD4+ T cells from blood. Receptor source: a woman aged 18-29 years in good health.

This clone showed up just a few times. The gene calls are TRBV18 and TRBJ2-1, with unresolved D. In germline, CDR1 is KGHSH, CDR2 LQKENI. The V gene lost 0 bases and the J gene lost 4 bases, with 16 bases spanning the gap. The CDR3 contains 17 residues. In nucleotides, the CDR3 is TGTGCCAGCTCACCACCTAAAACTAAAGTGTCATACAATGAGCAGTTCTTC. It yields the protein CASSPPKTKVSYNEQFF. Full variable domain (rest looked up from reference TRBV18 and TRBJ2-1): NAGVMQNPRHLVRRRGQEARLRCSPMKGHSHVYWYRQLPEEGLKFMVYLQKENIIDESGMPKERFSAEFPKEGPSILRIQQVVRGDSAAYFCASSPPKTKVSYNEQFFGPGTRLTVL.

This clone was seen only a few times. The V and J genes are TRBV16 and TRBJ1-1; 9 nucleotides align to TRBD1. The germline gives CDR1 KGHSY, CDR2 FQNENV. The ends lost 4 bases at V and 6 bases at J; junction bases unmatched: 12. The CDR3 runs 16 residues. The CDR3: CASSRFRDRVGAEAFF. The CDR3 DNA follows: TGTGCCAGCAGCCGGTTTAGGGACAGGGTGGGAGCTGAAGCTTTCTTT.

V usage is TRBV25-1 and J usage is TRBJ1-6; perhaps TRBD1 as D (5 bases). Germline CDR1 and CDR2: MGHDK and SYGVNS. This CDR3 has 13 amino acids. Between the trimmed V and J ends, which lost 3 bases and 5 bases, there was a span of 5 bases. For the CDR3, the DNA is TGTGCCAGCAGTGAGACAGATAATTCACCCCTCCACTTT. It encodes CASSETDNSPLHF.

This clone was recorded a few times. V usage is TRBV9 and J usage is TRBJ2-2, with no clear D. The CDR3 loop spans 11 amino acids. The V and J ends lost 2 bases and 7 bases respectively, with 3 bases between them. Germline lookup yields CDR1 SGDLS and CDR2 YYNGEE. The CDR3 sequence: CASSVNGELFF. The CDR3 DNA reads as TGTGCCAGCAGCGTGAACGGGGAGCTGTTTTTT.

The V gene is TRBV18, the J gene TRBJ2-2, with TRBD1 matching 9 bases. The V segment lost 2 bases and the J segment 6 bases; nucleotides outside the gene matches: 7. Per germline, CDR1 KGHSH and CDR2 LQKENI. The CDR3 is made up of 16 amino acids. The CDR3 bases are TGTGCCAGCTCACCATCCGTGACAGGGGGTTCCGGGGAGCTGTTTTTT. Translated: CASSPSVTGGSGELFF. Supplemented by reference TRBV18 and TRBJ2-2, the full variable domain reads NAGVMQNPRHLVRRRGQEARLRCSPMKGHSHVYWYRQLPEEGLKFMVYLQKENIIDESGMPKERFSAEFPKEGPSILRIQQVVRGDSAAYFCASSPSVTGGSGELFFGEGSRLTVL.

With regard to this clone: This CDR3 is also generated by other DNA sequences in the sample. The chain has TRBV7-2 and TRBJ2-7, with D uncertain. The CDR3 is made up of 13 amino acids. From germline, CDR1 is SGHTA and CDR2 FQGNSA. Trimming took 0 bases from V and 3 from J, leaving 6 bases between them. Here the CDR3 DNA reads TGTGCCAGCAGCTTAGCGTCCAGCTACGAGCAGTACTTC. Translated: CASSLASSYEQYF.

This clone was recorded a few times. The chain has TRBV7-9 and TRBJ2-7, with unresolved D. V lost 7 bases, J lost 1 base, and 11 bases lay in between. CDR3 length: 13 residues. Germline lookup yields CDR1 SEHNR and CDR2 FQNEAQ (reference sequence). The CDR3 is CASTVLGSYEQYF. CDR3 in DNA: TGTGCCAGCACCGTCCTCGGGTCCTACGAGCAGTACTTC.

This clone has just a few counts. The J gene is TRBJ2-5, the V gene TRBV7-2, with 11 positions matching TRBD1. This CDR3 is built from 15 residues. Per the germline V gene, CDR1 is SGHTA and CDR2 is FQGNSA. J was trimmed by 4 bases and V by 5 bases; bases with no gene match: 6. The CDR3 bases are TGTGCCAGCAGCCCCGCGGGACAGGGGGTAGAGACCCAGTACTTC. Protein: CASSPAGQGVETQYF.

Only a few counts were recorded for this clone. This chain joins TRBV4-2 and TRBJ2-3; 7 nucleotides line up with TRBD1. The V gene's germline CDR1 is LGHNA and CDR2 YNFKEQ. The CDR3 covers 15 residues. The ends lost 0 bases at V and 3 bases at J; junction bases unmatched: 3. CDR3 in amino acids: CASSQDKQGTDTQYF. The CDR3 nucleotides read TGTGCCAGCAGCCAAGATAAACAGGGGACAGATACGCAGTATTTT.

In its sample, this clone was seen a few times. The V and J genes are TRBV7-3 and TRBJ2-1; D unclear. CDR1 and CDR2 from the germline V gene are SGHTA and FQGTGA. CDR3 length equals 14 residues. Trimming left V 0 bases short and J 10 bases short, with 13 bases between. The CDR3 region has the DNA TGTGCCAGCAGCTTAACGTTTAATTTAGGGGAGCAGTTCTTC. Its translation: CASSLTFNLGEQFF.

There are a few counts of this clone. The CDR3 nucleotides are TGTGCCAGCAGCCCCCGGCCGGGCTGGGAGACCCAGTACTTC. This sequence encodes CASSPRPGWETQYF. The chain couples TRBV7-9 to TRBJ2-5; D unresolved. The germline V and J ends were trimmed by 5 bases and 5 bases, with 15 bases remaining between them. This CDR3 spans 14 amino acids. Germline values: CDR1 SEHNR, CDR2 FQNEAQ (reference sequence).

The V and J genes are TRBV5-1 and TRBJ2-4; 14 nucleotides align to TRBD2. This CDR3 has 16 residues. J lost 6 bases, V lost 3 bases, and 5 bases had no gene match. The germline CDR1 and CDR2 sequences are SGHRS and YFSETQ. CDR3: CASSWGTSGSGNIQYF. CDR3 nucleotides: TGCGCCAGCAGCTGGGGGACTAGCGGGAGCGGAAACATTCAGTACTTC. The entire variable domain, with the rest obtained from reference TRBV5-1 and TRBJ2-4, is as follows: KAGVTQTPRYLIKTRGQQVTLSCSPISGHRSVSWYQQTPGQGLQFLFEYFSETQRNKGNFPGRFSGRQFSNSRSEMNVSTLELGDSALYLCASSWGTSGSGNIQYFGAGTRLSVL.

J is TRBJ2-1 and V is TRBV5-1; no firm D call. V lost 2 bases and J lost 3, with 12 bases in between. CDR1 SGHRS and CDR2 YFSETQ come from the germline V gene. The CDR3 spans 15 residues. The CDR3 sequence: CASSLTFGFYNEQFF. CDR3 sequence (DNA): TGCGCCAGCAGCTTAACTTTTGGGTTCTACAATGAGCAGTTCTTC.

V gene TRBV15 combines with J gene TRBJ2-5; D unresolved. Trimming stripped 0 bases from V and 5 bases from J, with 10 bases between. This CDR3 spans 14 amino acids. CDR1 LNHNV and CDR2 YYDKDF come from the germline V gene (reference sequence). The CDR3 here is CATSRDRQGETQYF. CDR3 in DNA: TGTGCCACCAGCAGAGACCGACAAGGGGAGACCCAGTACTTC.

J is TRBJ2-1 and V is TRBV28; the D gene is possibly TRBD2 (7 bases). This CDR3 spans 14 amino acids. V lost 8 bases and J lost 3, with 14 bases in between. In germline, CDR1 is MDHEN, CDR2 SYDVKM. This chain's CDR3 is CASSGGEVYNEQFF. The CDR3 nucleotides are TGTGCCAGCTCGGGGGGCGAGGTCTACAATGAGCAGTTCTTC.

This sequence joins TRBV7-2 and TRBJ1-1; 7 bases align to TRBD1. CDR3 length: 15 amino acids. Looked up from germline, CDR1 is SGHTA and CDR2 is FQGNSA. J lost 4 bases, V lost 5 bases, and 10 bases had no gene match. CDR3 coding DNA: TGTGCCAGCAGCGGAGATCACAGGGGCGGCACTGAAGCTTTCTTT. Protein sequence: CASSGDHRGGTEAFF.

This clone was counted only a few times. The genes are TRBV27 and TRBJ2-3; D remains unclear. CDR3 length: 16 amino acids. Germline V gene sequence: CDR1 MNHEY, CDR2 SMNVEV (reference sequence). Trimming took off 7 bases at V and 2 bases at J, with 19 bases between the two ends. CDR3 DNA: TGTGCCAGCACCGCAAATGGTTTGAGGAACACAGATACGCAGTATTTT. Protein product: CASTANGLRNTDTQYF.

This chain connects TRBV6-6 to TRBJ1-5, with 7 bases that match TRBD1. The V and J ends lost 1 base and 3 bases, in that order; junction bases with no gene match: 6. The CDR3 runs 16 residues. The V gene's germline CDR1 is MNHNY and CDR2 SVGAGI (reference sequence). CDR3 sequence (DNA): TGTGCCAGCAGTTACTTCCCGACAGGGAACAATCAGCCCCAGCATTTT. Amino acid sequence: CASSYFPTGNNQPQHF.

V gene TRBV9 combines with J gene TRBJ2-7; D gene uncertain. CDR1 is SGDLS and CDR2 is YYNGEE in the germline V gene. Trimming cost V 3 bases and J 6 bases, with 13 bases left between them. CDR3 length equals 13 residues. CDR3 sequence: CASSAPGRSEQYF. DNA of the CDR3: TGTGCCAGCAGCGCACCGGGTCGGAGCGAGCAGTACTTC.

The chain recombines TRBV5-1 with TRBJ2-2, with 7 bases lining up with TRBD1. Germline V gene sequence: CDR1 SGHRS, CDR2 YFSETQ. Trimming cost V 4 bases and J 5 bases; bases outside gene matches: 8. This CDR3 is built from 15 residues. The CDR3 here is CASSPEAGGTGELFF. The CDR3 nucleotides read TGCGCCAGCAGCCCGGAGGCAGGGGGAACCGGGGAGCTGTTTTTT.

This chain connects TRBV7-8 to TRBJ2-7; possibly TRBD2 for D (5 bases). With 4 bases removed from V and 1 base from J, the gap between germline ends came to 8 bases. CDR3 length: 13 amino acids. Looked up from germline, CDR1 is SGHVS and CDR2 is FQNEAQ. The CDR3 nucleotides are TGTGCCAGCAGCTGGACTCGATCCTACGAGCAGTACTTC. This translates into CASSWTRSYEQYF.

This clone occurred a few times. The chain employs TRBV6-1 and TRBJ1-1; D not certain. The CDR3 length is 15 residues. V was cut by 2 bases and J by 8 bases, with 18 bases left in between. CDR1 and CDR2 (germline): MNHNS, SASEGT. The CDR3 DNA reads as TGTGCCAGCAGTGAATTCGGTCAGGCAACGGAGGAAGCTTTCTTT. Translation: CASSEFGQATEEAFF.

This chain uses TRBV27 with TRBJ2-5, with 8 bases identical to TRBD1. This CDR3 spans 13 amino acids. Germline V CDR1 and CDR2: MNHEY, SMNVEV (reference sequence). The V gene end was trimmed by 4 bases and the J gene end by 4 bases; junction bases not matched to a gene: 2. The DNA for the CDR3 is TGTGCCAGCAGTTCAGGACAGGGAGAGACCCAGTACTTC. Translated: CASSSGQGETQYF.

The CDR3 nucleotides read TGCAGCGTTGAGGGGACCCGGGGCGGGGAGCTGTTTTTT. As protein: CSVEGTRGGELFF. The rearrangement uses TRBV29-1 and TRBJ2-2; D possibly uses TRBD1 or TRBD2 (5 bases each). CDR1 is SQVTM and CDR2 is ANQGSEA in the germline V gene. The CDR3 sequence is 13 residues long. The germline V and J ends were trimmed by 3 bases and 7 bases, with 12 bases remaining between them.

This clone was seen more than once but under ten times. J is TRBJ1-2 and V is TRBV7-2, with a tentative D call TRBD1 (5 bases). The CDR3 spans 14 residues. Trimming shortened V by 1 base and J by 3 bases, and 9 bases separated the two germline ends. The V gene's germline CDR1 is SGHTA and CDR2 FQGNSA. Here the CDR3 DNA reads TGTGCCAGCAGCTTAGGTTCAGGGCACTATGGCTACACCTTC. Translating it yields CASSLGSGHYGYTF.

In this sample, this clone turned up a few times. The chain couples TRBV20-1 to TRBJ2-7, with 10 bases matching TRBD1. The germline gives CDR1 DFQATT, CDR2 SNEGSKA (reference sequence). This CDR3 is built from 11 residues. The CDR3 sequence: CSGDRGPEQYF. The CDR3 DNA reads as TGCAGCGGAGACAGGGGGCCCGAGCAGTACTTC.

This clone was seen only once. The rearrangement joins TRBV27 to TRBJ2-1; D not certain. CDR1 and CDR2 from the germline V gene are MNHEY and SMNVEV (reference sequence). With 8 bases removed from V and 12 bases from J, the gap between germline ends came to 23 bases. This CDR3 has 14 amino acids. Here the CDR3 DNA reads TGTGCCAGCGGCTATCTGTGGGTCAGTATGCCGCAGTTCTTC. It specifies CASGYLWVSMPQFF.

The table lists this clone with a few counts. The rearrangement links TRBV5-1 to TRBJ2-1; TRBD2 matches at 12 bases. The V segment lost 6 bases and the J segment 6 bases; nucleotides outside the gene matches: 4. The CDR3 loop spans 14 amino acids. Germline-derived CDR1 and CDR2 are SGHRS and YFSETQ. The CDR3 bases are TGCGCCAGCAAACTAGCGGGAGGTAGCAATGAGCAGTTCTTC. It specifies CASKLAGGSNEQFF.

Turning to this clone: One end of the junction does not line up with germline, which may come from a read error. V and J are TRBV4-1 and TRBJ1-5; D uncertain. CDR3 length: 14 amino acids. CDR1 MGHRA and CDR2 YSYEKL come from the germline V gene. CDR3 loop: CASSQDKRVQPQHF. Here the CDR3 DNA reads TGTGCCAGCAGCCAAGATAAACGGGTCCAGCCCCAGCATTTT.

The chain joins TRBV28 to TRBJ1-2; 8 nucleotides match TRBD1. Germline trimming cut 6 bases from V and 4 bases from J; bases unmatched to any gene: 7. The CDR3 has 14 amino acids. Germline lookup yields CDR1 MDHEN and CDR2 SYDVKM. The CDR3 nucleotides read TGTGCCAGCAGGGAGGGGACAGGAGTCTATGGCTACACCTTC. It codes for CASREGTGVYGYTF.